Presented here are 26 T cell receptor beta chains from one specimen sequenced in a study of shared clonotypes between healthy human individuals. This table comes from immunoSEQ multiplex PCR, and its TCRdb copy is limited to in-frame clones, with some not included. The table has approximately 640,000 clones, around 90% seen once. Sequencing used memory CD8+ T cells from PBMCs. The sample's subset: CD45RO+ cells pooled with CCR7-negative TemRA cells. These receptor sequences come from a man between 18 and 29 years old in good health. Some clones in this sample may be carry-over from other donors' samples.

The chain couples TRBV10-3 to TRBJ1-2; D unresolved. Germline CDR1 and CDR2: ENHRY and SYGVKD. Trimming took off 6 bases at V and 0 bases at J, with 17 bases between the two ends. CDR3 length equals 16 residues. The CDR3, as DNA: TGTGCCATCAGGGGCGTAATTAATGAGGCTAACTATGGCTACACCTTC. Amino acid sequence: CAIRGVINEANYGYTF.

V usage is TRBV30 and J usage is TRBJ1-2, with unresolved D. This CDR3 has 14 amino acids. CDR1 and CDR2 (germline): GTSNPN, SVGIG (reference sequence). Trimming shortened V by 4 bases and J by 4 bases, and 16 bases separated the two germline ends. CDR3 region: CAWIQAFPSYGYTF. The DNA for the CDR3 is TGTGCCTGGATTCAGGCCTTCCCGAGCTATGGCTACACCTTC.

This clone occurred a few times. V usage is TRBV19 and J usage is TRBJ1-1, with a possible D match to TRBD1 (5 bases). V gave up 6 bases and J gave up 4 bases, with 18 bases separating them. The V gene's germline CDR1 is LNHDA and CDR2 SQIVND (reference sequence). This CDR3 has 15 residues. CDR3 sequence: CASRQVQEWGTEAFF. The CDR3 DNA is TGTGCCAGTAGACAAGTACAGGAGTGGGGCACTGAAGCTTTCTTT. The whole variable domain, filled in from reference TRBV19 and TRBJ1-1, reads DGGITQSPKYLFRKEGQNVTLSCEQNLNHDAMYWYRQDPGQGLRLIYYSQIVNDFQKGDIAEGYSVSREKKESFPLTVTSAQKNPTAFYLCASRQVQEWGTEAFFGQGTRLTVV.

The rearrangement links TRBV11-1 to TRBJ2-1, with a tentative D call TRBD2 (6 bases). Germline V gives CDR1 SGHAT, CDR2 FQDESV (reference sequence). V lost 3 bases, J lost 1 base, and 13 bases lay in between. This CDR3 spans 16 amino acids. CDR3 amino acids: CASSFVAGRSYNEQFF. The CDR3 DNA sequence: TGTGCCAGCAGCTTCGTCGCGGGAAGGTCCTACAATGAGCAGTTCTTC.

V is TRBV7-9 and J is TRBJ1-6; D call uncertain. The V end lost 1 base, the J end lost 7 bases, and 8 bases lay between the germline ends. Germline lookup yields CDR1 SEHNR and CDR2 FQNEAQ (reference sequence). The CDR3 sequence is 14 residues long. The CDR3 loop reads CASSLGGVNSPLHF. The CDR3 DNA is TGTGCCAGCAGCTTAGGGGGTGTGAATTCACCCCTCCACTTT.

The J gene is TRBJ1-3, the V gene TRBV19, with TRBD1 matching 10 bases. Germline values: CDR1 LNHDA, CDR2 SQIVND (reference sequence). The CDR3 is 14 residues long. The V and J ends lost 8 bases and 0 bases, in that order; junction bases with no gene match: 1. This chain's CDR3 is CASRTGGSGNTIYF. The DNA of the CDR3 is TGTGCCAGTCGGACAGGGGGCTCTGGAAACACCATATATTTT. Supplemented by reference TRBV19 and TRBJ1-3, the full variable domain reads DGGITQSPKYLFRKEGQNVTLSCEQNLNHDAMYWYRQDPGQGLRLIYYSQIVNDFQKGDIAEGYSVSREKKESFPLTVTSAQKNPTAFYLCASRTGGSGNTIYFGEGSWLTVV.

This chain joins TRBV7-8 and TRBJ1-4, with a possible D match to TRBD1 (6 bases). The CDR3 extends over 16 amino acids. Deletions cut 6 bases from V and 8 bases from J, with 22 bases between. Germline V CDR1 and CDR2: SGHVS, FQNEAQ. CDR3 sequence (DNA): TGTGCCAGCAGTCTAGCCCTCAGGGGCGGCTGGGAAAAACTGTTTTTT. Amino acid sequence: CASSLALRGGWEKLFF.

V usage is TRBV2 and J usage is TRBJ1-2; unclear D gene. CDR3 size: 10 residues. CDR1 is SNHLY, CDR2 FYNNEI, per germline. Trimming removed 8 bases at V and 7 bases at J, with 8 bases between. The CDR3: CASQRVGYTF. The CDR3 DNA follows: TGTGCCAGCCAGAGGGTTGGCTACACCTTC.

This rearrangement joins TRBV7-2 to TRBJ2-1; TRBD2 aligns across 8 bases. The CDR3 consists of 17 residues. The V gene end was trimmed by 4 bases and the J gene end by 5 bases; junction bases not matched to a gene: 13. Germline CDR1 SGHTA, CDR2 FQGNSA. The CDR3 sequence: CASSYFLPGGSHNEQFF. The CDR3 DNA sequence: TGTGCCAGCAGCTACTTTCTCCCGGGAGGGTCCCACAATGAGCAGTTCTTC.

The chain joins TRBV11-2 to TRBJ2-1, with 9 bases lining up with TRBD2. The CDR3 is 16 amino acids. Germline V gene data show CDR1 as SGHAT and CDR2 as FQNNGV. The ends lost 1 base at V and 5 bases at J; junction bases unmatched: 6. The CDR3: CASSLGAGGPHNEQFF. CDR3 bases: TGTGCCAGCAGCTTAGGGGCGGGAGGGCCCCACAATGAGCAGTTCTTC.

This chain connects TRBV29-1 to TRBJ2-7, with 9 bases aligning to TRBD2. With 4 bases clipped from V and 5 bases from J, the junction kept 3 bases outside the gene matches. This CDR3 region has 12 residues. Germline V CDR1 and CDR2: SQVTM, ANQGSEA. CDR3 sequence: CSVAGLADEQYF. The CDR3 coding sequence is TGCAGCGTTGCGGGACTAGCTGACGAGCAGTACTTC.

The chain uses TRBV27 and TRBJ1-4; TRBD1 is a possible D gene (6 bases). The V and J ends lost 5 bases and 8 bases respectively, with 27 bases between them. The CDR3 spans 18 residues. CDR1 and CDR2 from the germline V gene are MNHEY and SMNVEV (reference sequence). This CDR3 is CASSLPPPGTTLGEKLFF. CDR3 DNA sequence: TGTGCCAGCAGTCTACCGCCCCCCGGGACAACCCTGGGGGAAAAACTGTTTTTT. The full variable domain, completed using reference TRBV27 and TRBJ1-4, is EAQVTQNPRYLITVTGKKLTVTCSQNMNHEYMSWYRQDPGLGLRQIYYSMNVEVTDKGDVPEGYKVSRKEKRNFPLILESPSPNQTSLYFCASSLPPPGTTLGEKLFFGSGTQLSVL.

J is TRBJ2-7 and V is TRBV4-1, with a possible D match to TRBD2 (6 bases). The CDR3 covers 15 residues. With 0 bases removed from V and 3 bases from J, the gap between germline ends came to 12 bases. Germline values: CDR1 MGHRA, CDR2 YSYEKL. CDR3 sequence: CASSQDGLAFYEQYF. DNA for the CDR3: TGCGCCAGCAGCCAAGATGGCCTAGCGTTCTACGAGCAGTACTTC.

This sequence joins TRBV6-5 and TRBJ2-1; D might be TRBD2 (5 bases). CDR1 and CDR2 (germline): MNHEY, SVGAGI. This CDR3 has 14 amino acids. V was pared by 6 bases and J by 6 bases, with 15 bases between. The CDR3 bases are TGTGCCAGCAGGGAGCTAGCCGTGGCCAATGAGCAGTTCTTC. Its protein product is CASRELAVANEQFF.

The chain has TRBV9 and TRBJ2-1; 8 positions agree with TRBD2. This CDR3 region has 15 residues. The ends lost 6 bases at V and 6 bases at J; junction bases unmatched: 11. Germline V lookup: CDR1 SGDLS, CDR2 YYNGEE. The CDR3 region is CASTPSGGPINEQFF. CDR3 DNA: TGTGCCAGCACCCCTTCGGGAGGGCCCATCAATGAGCAGTTCTTC.

This chain uses TRBV30 with TRBJ2-5, with TRBD2 as a possible D gene (6 bases). The last part of the DNA fits TRBJ2-7 better; the J call may be wrong. The CDR3 totals 16 residues. Germline CDR1 is GTSNPN and CDR2 is SVGIG (reference sequence). In DNA, the CDR3 is TGTGCCTGGAGTGTTTTGGAGGGGATCCAAACCTACGAGCAGTACTTC. This codes for CAWSVLEGIQTYEQYF.

About this clone itself: A much larger clone differs by one base, so this may be a read error. The same CDR3 also results from other DNA sequences found in this sample. This chain joins TRBV11-2 and TRBJ1-1; D remains unclear. The CDR3 extends over 12 amino acids. Germline assignment: CDR1 SGHAT and CDR2 FQNNGV. Trimming cost V 3 bases and J 3 bases, with 5 bases left between them. CDR3 in amino acids: CASSFGDTEAFF. CDR3 bases: TGTGCCAGCAGCTTCGGGGACACTGAAGCTTTCTTT. The whole variable domain, remainder taken from reference TRBV11-2 and TRBJ1-1, is EAGVAQSPRYKIIEKRQSVAFWCNPISGHATLYWYQQILGQGPKLLIQFQNNGVVDDSQLPKDRFSAERLKGVDSTLKIQPAKLEDSAVYLCASSFGDTEAFFGQGTRLTVV.

The V gene is TRBV7-3, the J gene TRBJ2-3; possible D gene TRBD2, 6 bases. Trimming took 5 bases from V and 2 from J, leaving 11 bases between them. The CDR3 extends over 14 amino acids. CDR1 and CDR2 (germline): SGHTA, FQGTGA. The CDR3 sequence: CASSPAGNTDTQYF. CDR3 DNA: TGTGCCAGCAGCCCGGCGGGGAACACAGATACGCAGTATTTT.

The rearrangement uses TRBV7-8 and TRBJ2-7, with D unclear. CDR1 is SGHVS, CDR2 FQNEAQ, per germline. This CDR3 spans 15 amino acids. V gave up 0 bases and J gave up 0 bases, with 9 bases separating them. The CDR3 sequence is CASSLADPFSYEQYF. CDR3 nucleotides: TGTGCCAGCAGCTTAGCGGACCCTTTCTCCTACGAGCAGTACTTC. Full variable domain (rest looked up from reference TRBV7-8 and TRBJ2-7): GAGVSQSPRYKVAKRGQDVALRCDPISGHVSLFWYQQALGQGPEFLTYFQNEAQLDKSGLPSDRFFAERPEGSVSTLKIQRTQQEDSAVYLCASSLADPFSYEQYFGPGTRLTVT.

This clone was picked up one time. J is TRBJ2-5 and V is TRBV7-2, with 15 nucleotides matching TRBD2. Trimming at V came to 5 bases and at J to 9 bases, leaving 10 bases not matched to a gene. This CDR3 is 16 amino acids long. CDR1 SGHTA and CDR2 FQGNSA come from the germline V gene. The CDR3 spells CASSLGLAGGRRAQYF. The CDR3 nucleotides read TGTGCCAGCAGCCTAGGACTAGCGGGAGGGAGGAGGGCCCAGTACTTC.

The chain links TRBV7-9 to TRBJ2-1; D is uncertain. CDR3 size: 12 residues. The V end was cut by 4 bases, the J end by 7 bases, with 8 bases between. The V gene's germline CDR1 is SEHNR and CDR2 FQNEAQ (reference sequence). DNA for the CDR3: TGTGCCAGCAGCTCCGGTTGGAATGAGCAGTTCTTC. This gives the protein CASSSGWNEQFF.

The chain is built from TRBV11-2 and TRBJ1-1, with D perhaps matching TRBD1 (5 bases). V was shortened by 1 base and J by 0 bases, with 9 bases between the two germline ends. Germline CDR1 is SGHAT and CDR2 is FQNNGV. This CDR3 spans 15 amino acids. The CDR3 loop reads CASSLVTGLNTEAFF. CDR3 DNA sequence: TGTGCCAGCAGCTTAGTTACGGGACTGAACACTGAAGCTTTCTTT. Full variable domain (rest looked up from reference TRBV11-2 and TRBJ1-1): EAGVAQSPRYKIIEKRQSVAFWCNPISGHATLYWYQQILGQGPKLLIQFQNNGVVDDSQLPKDRFSAERLKGVDSTLKIQPAKLEDSAVYLCASSLVTGLNTEAFFGQGTRLTVV.

Remarks on this clone: Other DNA sequences within the sample encode an identical CDR3. The rearrangement joins TRBV5-1 to TRBJ1-1; D not certain. V lost 2 bases and J 1 base, leaving 3 bases between the germline ends. Germline V CDR1 and CDR2: SGHRS, YFSETQ. CDR3 length: 12 amino acids. The CDR3 sequence: CASSLSNTEAFF. DNA for the CDR3: TGCGCCAGCAGCTTATCGAACACTGAAGCTTTCTTT.

This clone was observed a handful of times. The chain joins TRBV9 to TRBJ1-4; no clear D. This CDR3 is built from 17 residues. Trimming took off 0 bases at V and 7 bases at J, with 19 bases between the two ends. Per the germline V gene, CDR1 is SGDLS and CDR2 is YYNGEE. The CDR3 sequence is CASSVGLSEGMSEKLFF. The CDR3 nucleotides are TGTGCCAGCAGCGTAGGGTTAAGTGAGGGAATGAGTGAAAAACTGTTTTTT.

J is TRBJ1-1 and V is TRBV5-4; unclear D gene. The CDR3 extends over 13 amino acids. Trimming removed 0 bases from V and 5 bases from J, with 8 bases in between. Germline V lookup: CDR1 SGHNT, CDR2 YYREEE (reference sequence). The CDR3 reads CASSLAIRTEAFF. CDR3 nucleotide sequence: TGTGCCAGCAGCTTGGCAATTAGAACTGAAGCTTTCTTT.

This clone is a singleton in its sample. The chain carries TRBV7-9 and TRBJ2-7, with D unclear. The germline V and J ends were trimmed by 5 bases and 5 bases, with 16 bases remaining between them. CDR1 SEHNR and CDR2 FQNEAQ come from the germline V gene (reference sequence). This CDR3 is 14 amino acids long. The CDR3 DNA is TGTGCCAGCAGCGTACGAACCTACAGCGACGAGCAGTACTTC. It is translated as CASSVRTYSDEQYF.